This T cell receptor (beta chain) derives from a study of T cells in Graves' hyperthyroidism and ophthalmopathy. As for the study in general: Upon initial diagnosis and before any treatment, peripheral blood was collected.

Trimming removed 2 bases from V and 3 bases from J, with 25 bases in between. The CDR3 is made up of 19 amino acids. Germline CDR1 and CDR2: MNHEY and SVGEGT. This clonotype was observed many times. The antigen remains undetermined. Study-wide results and limits: Ophthalmopathy was model-predicted a median about 7.1 months pre-onset.

RNA transcripts yielded amplified TCR beta CDR3 regions. Initially, a first-round RT-PCR of the TCR CDR3 employed the HTBI primer set. TCRdb ran MiXCR on the multiplex PCR reads and lists one entry per CDR3 protein. The table lists fewer than 350,000 distinct CDR3 sequences, 18% of them singletons. This receptor was obtained from a woman in her fifties or sixties with Graves' hyperthyroidism. The V call is TRBV6-2 or TRBV6-3, the J call TRBJ1-1; D call uncertain. The sample comprised blood. In nucleotides, the CDR3 is TGTGCCAGCAGTTACCGTCGCCCGGAGGTGTGGGAGGATGACACTGAAGCTTTCTTT. Residues: CASSYRRPEVWEDDTEAFF.